A selection of T cell receptor beta chains follows, all from one sample in a study of blood T cell repertoires in COVID-19. Method: immunoSEQ multiplex PCR; TCRdb's copy keeps in-frame clones and lacks some. The sample lists about 320,000 clones; about 82% were seen once. The source material was peripheral blood. The receptors were gathered from a human donor in a cohort sampled during active COVID-19. Each CDR3 is given with its conserved first and last residue. A D gene is named only where the DNA matches it firmly. Clone size, where shown, is once, few, many, or a class for clones that have expanded.

J gene	clone size	D gene	V gene	CDR3 DNA	CDR3 protein
TRBJ1-2	-	TRBD1	TRBV6-5	TGTGCCAGCAGCCGGTGGACAGGGGATCTCTATGGCTACACCTTC	CASSRWTGDLYGYTF
TRBJ1-1	once	-	TRBV3-1/TRBV3-2	TGTGCCAGCAGCCCTTCAACACCGACTGAAGCTTTCTTT	CASSPSTPTEAFF
TRBJ1-4	-	-	TRBV30	TGTGCCTGGAGTGCGGGAGTTAATGAAAAACTGTTTTTT	CAWSAGVNEKLFF
TRBJ2-7	-	-	TRBV5-8	TGTGCCAGCAGCCCCCGACAGACGAACTACGAGCAGTACTTC	CASSPRQTNYEQYF
TRBJ1-1	-	-	TRBV5-1	TGCGCCAGCAGCTCTTCAGGCCAGAACACTGAAGCTTTCTTT	CASSSSGQNTEAFF
TRBJ2-7	once	TRBD1	TRBV7-8	TGTGCCAGCAGCCTAACGGGACAGGGGATTATCTACGAGCAGTACTTC	CASSLTGQGIIYEQYF
TRBJ2-1	-	-	TRBV24-1	TGTGCCACCAGTGACGGGGTTAACTCCTACAATGAGCAGTTCTTC	CATSDGVNSYNEQFF
TRBJ1-1	-	-	TRBV7-9	TGTGCCAGCAGCCTAGGAGGGGCTTTCTTT	CASSLGGAFF
TRBJ1-5	-	TRBD1	TRBV12-5	TGTGCTAGTGGTTTGGTAGTAGGGACAGGGGACAATCAGCCCCAGCATTTT	CASGLVVGTGDNQPQHF
TRBJ2-3	-	-	TRBV12-3/TRBV12-4	TGTGCCAGCAGTTTACGAGATACGCAGTATTTT	CASSLRDTQYF
TRBJ2-3	-	-	TRBV24-1	TGTGCCACCAGTGATTTATCCCAAGTCGGGGAAAGAGATACGCAGTATTTT	CATSDLSQVGERDTQYF
TRBJ2-2	-	TRBD1	TRBV19	TGTGCCAGTAACTTCCGGGACAGGGGTTCCACCGGGGAGCTGTTTTTT	CASNFRDRGSTGELFF
TRBJ2-2	-	TRBD2	TRBV7-9	TGTGCCAGCAGCTTTGATTCGGCGGGAGCTAGCGGGGAGCTGTTTTTT	CASSFDSAGASGELFF
TRBJ1-4	-	-	TRBV15	TGTGCCACCAGCAGCCGCCAGGTTAATGAAAAACTGTTTTTT	CATSSRQVNEKLFF
TRBJ2-7	once	-	TRBV5-6	TGTGCCAGCAGCTTGGGTCCGGGCAGGGGCGATGGCTCCTACGAGCAGTACTTC	CASSLGPGRGDGSYEQYF
TRBJ2-3	-	TRBD2	TRBV9	TGTGCCAGCAGCGTAGCGACTAGCGGGGGCCTAGGAGATACGCAGTATTTT	CASSVATSGGLGDTQYF
TRBJ2-7	many	TRBD1	TRBV19	TGTGCCAGTAGTACGCCGGGACAGGGACGCGGGAAGCAGTACTTC	CASSTPGQGRGKQYF
TRBJ2-7	few	-	TRBV2	TGTGCCAGCATACGGAGCTACGAGCAGTACTTC	CASIRSYEQYF
TRBJ2-4	-	TRBD1	TRBV6-5	TGTGCCAGCAGTTACGAAAGGGGGCGAGGAAACATTCAGTACTTC	CASSYERGRGNIQYF
TRBJ2-2	-	TRBD1	TRBV5-6	TGTGCCAGCAGCAAATGGACAGGGGGTTTTGGGGAGCTGTTTTTT	CASSKWTGGFGELFF
TRBJ2-1	-	TRBD2	TRBV5-1	TGCGCCAGCAGACCCGGGACTACCGAGCCAGGGACCTACAATGAGCAGTTCTTC	CASRPGTTEPGTYNEQFF
TRBJ2-1	once	-	TRBV28	TGTGCCAGCAGTCCGCCACGGAGGGGGCGATTTACGGATGAGCAGTTCTTC	CASSPPRRGRFTDEQFF
TRBJ1-2	once	-	TRBV2	TGTGCCAGCAGTGAAGGAGGGGGCTATGGCTACACCTTC	CASSEGGGYGYTF
TRBJ1-2	-	TRBD1	TRBV30	TGTGCCTGGGGGACAGTAATCGGCTACACCTTC	CAWGTVIGYTF
TRBJ1-2	-	TRBD1	TRBV9	TGTGCCAGCAGCGTAGCGGGGGACAGGAGGGGATATGGCTACACCTTC	CASSVAGDRRGYGYTF
TRBJ1-2	-	-	TRBV13	TGTGCCAGCAGCTTAGACGGGGTCAACTCTAACTATGGCTACACCTTC	CASSLDGVNSNYGYTF
TRBJ1-2	-	-	TRBV5-4	TGTGCCAGCAGCTTTCTTCTACACTATGGCTACACCTTC	CASSFLLHYGYTF
TRBJ1-1	-	-	TRBV27	TGTGTAAGTCGGGGAGGGATGAACACTGAAGCTTTCTTT	CVSRGGMNTEAFF
TRBJ1-6	-	-	TRBV11-2	TGTGCCAGCAGCATTTCGACAGGCCGCAATTCACCCCTCCACTTT	CASSISTGRNSPLHF
TRBJ2-2	-	-	TRBV6-2/TRBV6-3	TGTGCCAGCAGTGACACCCCAGTTGCAGTTTTGAACACCGGGGAGCTGTTTTTT	CASSDTPVAVLNTGELFF
TRBJ1-5	-	TRBD1	TRBV4-1	TGCGCCAGCAGCCCTGGAGGGGGCTTCAATCAGCCCCAGCATTTT	CASSPGGGFNQPQHF
TRBJ2-7	-	-	TRBV3-1/TRBV3-2	TGTGCCAGCAGCCGGTTAGGACTACGGTACGAGCAGTACTTC	CASSRLGLRYEQYF
TRBJ1-1	few	-	TRBV30	TGTGCCTGGAGCCCGTACGGCACTGAAGCTTTCTTT	CAWSPYGTEAFF
TRBJ1-5	-	-	TRBV15	TGTGCCACCAGCCTATGGGCAGGGAACAATCAGCCCCAGCATTTT	CATSLWAGNNQPQHF
TRBJ1-2	-	-	TRBV19	TGTGCCAGTAGGGGGGCGCTAGGTCGGGGCTACACCTTC	CASRGALGRGYTF
TRBJ1-1	-	-	TRBV6-1	TGTGCCAGCAGTGAACGCGGGAACGAAGCTTTCTTT	CASSERGNEAFF
TRBJ1-1	-	TRBD1	TRBV24-1	TGTGCCACCAGCAGGACAGGGTCGCGCACTGAAGCTTTCTTT	CATSRTGSRTEAFF
TRBJ1-1	once	-	TRBV3-1/TRBV3-2	TGTGCCAGCAGCCGTCGGGGGACTGAAGCTTTCTTT	CASSRRGTEAFF